These 8 T cell receptor beta chains share one sample of origin, sequenced in a study of T cell responses to AZD1222 COVID-19 vaccine (dated by TCRdb to about 2021). Library generation was performed with the immunoSEQ multiplex PCR assay. TCRdb's version of the immuneACCESS table is confined to in-frame rearrangements and falls short of the full clone set. An unresolved V gene accounts for under half of the shortfall where checked; the remainder is of unknown origin. The sample contains around 120,000 clones, over 85% of them found a single time. The biggest ten clones account for roughly 2% of the sample. The time point label here, explained by the study, means: baseline before first vaccination. The sequencing used peripheral blood, collected on day 0 of AZD1222 vaccination. The receptors derive from an adult in good health.

The chain recombines TRBV12-5 with TRBJ1-2, with D unresolved. CDR1 is LGHNT and CDR2 is FRNRAP in the germline V gene. There are 12 residues in the CDR3. V was clipped by 6 bases and J by 8 bases, with 13 bases between them. The CDR3 reads CASGQLSRGYTF. As DNA, the CDR3 is TGTGCTAGTGGCCAACTTTCTCGGGGCTACACCTTC.

The gene calls are TRBV9 and TRBJ1-1, with TRBD1 identical over 7 bases. V shed 4 bases, J shed 7 bases, and the junction held 19 bases outside the gene matches. CDR1 and CDR2 (germline): SGDLS, YYNGEE. The CDR3 has 17 amino acids. This CDR3 is CASSTRKGREGAFEAFF. The CDR3 region has the DNA TGTGCCAGCAGCACCCGGAAAGGGAGAGAGGGGGCGTTTGAAGCTTTCTTT.

CDR3 nucleotides: TGTGCCAGCAGTTACTCGACGGGACAGGGCCGATACGAGCAGTACTTC. This sequence encodes CASSYSTGQGRYEQYF. V gene TRBV6-6 combines with J gene TRBJ2-7, with TRBD1 matching over 9 bases. Germline V lookup: CDR1 MNHNY, CDR2 SVGAGI (reference sequence). V trimming: 0 bases; J trimming: 4 bases; junction bases outside the gene matches: 7. The CDR3 spans 16 residues.

The gene calls are TRBV19 and TRBJ2-7; 8 bases map to TRBD1. The CDR3 contains 15 residues. CDR1 LNHDA and CDR2 SQIVND come from the germline V gene (reference sequence). The V gene end was trimmed by 3 bases and the J gene end by 4 bases; junction bases not matched to a gene: 8. The CDR3 DNA follows: TGTGCCAGTAGTATTGGAGGCAGGGGGCTGTACGAGCAGTACTTC. This gives the protein CASSIGGRGLYEQYF.

The rearrangement links TRBV16 to TRBJ1-6; D unresolved. Germline CDR1 KGHSY, CDR2 FQNENV. Trimming stripped 0 bases from V and 7 bases from J, with 7 bases between. The CDR3 totals 14 residues. The CDR3: CASSQSRFNSPLHF. The DNA of the CDR3 is TGTGCCAGCAGCCAATCGCGATTCAATTCACCCCTCCACTTT.

This chain uses TRBV6-1 with TRBJ1-1; 7 bases map to TRBD1. CDR1 MNHNS and CDR2 SASEGT come from the germline V gene. The J segment lost 4 bases and the V segment lost 3 bases, leaving 14 bases of the junction unmatched. This CDR3 is built from 17 residues. The CDR3 region has the DNA TGTGCCAGCAGTGACCGACAGGGACGGATTCGGGGCACTGAAGCTTTCTTT. Its translation: CASSDRQGRIRGTEAFF.

This clone occurred once. This sequence joins TRBV4-1 and TRBJ1-3; 9 bases map to TRBD1. With V trimmed by 3 bases and J by 0 bases, 6 bases remained unmatched. The CDR3 sequence is 17 residues long. Germline lookup yields CDR1 MGHRA and CDR2 YSYEKL. The CDR3 DNA sequence: TGCGCCAGCAGCCAGAGAGTACAGGGGGCCTCTGGAAACACCATATATTTT. Translation gives CASSQRVQGASGNTIYF.

The chain carries TRBV7-9 and TRBJ2-7; 10 nucleotides align to TRBD1. Germline V gene sequence: CDR1 SEHNR, CDR2 FQNEAQ (reference sequence). V dropped 1 base and J dropped 4; count of bases not matched to a gene: 4. The length of the CDR3 is 15 residues. DNA of the CDR3: TGTGCCAGCAGCTTAGTCGGACAGGGGGGTTACGAGCAGTACTTC. Its translation: CASSLVGQGGYEQYF.